This T cell receptor (beta chain) was found in a study of response to subunit inactivated influenza vaccine. The V and J ends lost 0 bases and 2 bases, in that order; junction bases with no gene match: 5. CDR3 length: 17 amino acids. Germline V lookup: CDR1 SGHKS, CDR2 YYEKEE (reference sequence). MiXCR, applied by TCRdb to the RT-PCR reads, yields one record per CDR3 protein. The table shows 610,000 or so distinct CDR3 sequences, with 14% occurring only once. The material sequenced was PBMCs from blood, taken 11 to 12 days after vaccination. The sequence was collected from a middle-aged man who received an inactivated influenza vaccine. V is TRBV5-5 and J is TRBJ2-1, with 10 bases fitting TRBD2. The CDR3 sequence: CASSLALAGVPYNEQFF. CDR3 nucleotide sequence: TGTGCCAGCAGCTTGGCCCTAGCGGGGGTCCCCTACAATGAGCAGTTCTTC.